This T cell receptor beta chain was sequenced in a study of blood T cell repertoires in COVID-19 (dated by TCRdb to about 2020). With regard to the full study: The collaborator samples originated in the United States, Italy and Spain and spanned the acute and convalescent phases of COVID-19. The prospective study material was composed of cDNA or gDNA derived from T cells, B-cell-depleted T cells, or PBMCs. Subjects who had been exposed to COVID-19, were actively infected with it, or had recovered from it provided the deeply sampled blood TCRbeta repertoires that made up the dataset. The repertoires were made available in a free public database intended to serve as a resource for research on the immune response to SARS-CoV-2. The samples were drawn from two sources: the first 160 participants of the ongoing ImmuneRACE study, and 1,200 or so subjects contributed by 6 global collaborators. A de-identified subject ID, COVID-19 status, age in years and sex were almost always included in the sample metadata. Where available, HLA class I and class II types were taken from metadata supplied by the sample provider and were not determined by assay-based typing.

V is pruned by 2 bases and J by 4 bases, leaving 3 bases of the junction without a gene match. In the germline V gene (reference sequence), CDR1 corresponds to SGHNT and CDR2 to YYREEE. The cysteine opens and the phenylalanine closes a CDR3 of 15 amino acids. Only the CDR3 region is kept as DNA, spanning 45 bases read in frame from base 1. What the work shows at the level of the full study, not this receptor alone: The quantity of clinical and demographic metadata differed by source and by participant and was supplied without curation.

Each collaborating institution followed its own protocols to collect whole blood in K2EDTA tubes. For TCRbeta analysis, collaborator samples were shipped as frozen whole blood, as isolated PBMCs, or as DNA extracted from either sample type. TCRbeta CDR3 regions were amplified from genomic DNA using the immunoSEQ Assay, a bias-controlled multiplex PCR. Per the source publication's procedure: The number of nucleated cells in each sample was estimated by amplification of reference gene primers within the assay. Sequence reads were collapsed and filtered to measure the absolute abundance of every unique TCRbeta CDR3 rearrangement. Productive Simpson clonality was computed per sample as the square root of Simpson's diversity index over productive rearrangements. Not all clones reach the TCRdb copy of this immuneACCESS table, which keeps in-frame sequences only. Checked studies attribute under half of the gap to unresolved V genes and leave the rest unexplained. The D gene and trimming were derived from the DNA, and the V and J assignments and clone size from that table. This sample is represented by 250,000 or so clones; roughly 87% of them were singletons. Under 0.95% of the sample rests with the top ten.

To note about this clone: Its antigen remains unidentified. It has no much larger one-base neighbor in the sample; base qualities were not kept.

Sequencing was performed on peripheral blood. The clonotype originates from a woman in her twenties or thirties with acute or convalescent COVID-19. The chain is made from TRBV5-4 and TRBJ1-2; 12 central nucleotides agree with TRBD1. Read as DNA, the sequence is TGTGCCAGCAGCTTTGGGACAGGGGGCGTCTATGGCTACACCTTC. Its protein is CASSFGTGGVYGYTF.